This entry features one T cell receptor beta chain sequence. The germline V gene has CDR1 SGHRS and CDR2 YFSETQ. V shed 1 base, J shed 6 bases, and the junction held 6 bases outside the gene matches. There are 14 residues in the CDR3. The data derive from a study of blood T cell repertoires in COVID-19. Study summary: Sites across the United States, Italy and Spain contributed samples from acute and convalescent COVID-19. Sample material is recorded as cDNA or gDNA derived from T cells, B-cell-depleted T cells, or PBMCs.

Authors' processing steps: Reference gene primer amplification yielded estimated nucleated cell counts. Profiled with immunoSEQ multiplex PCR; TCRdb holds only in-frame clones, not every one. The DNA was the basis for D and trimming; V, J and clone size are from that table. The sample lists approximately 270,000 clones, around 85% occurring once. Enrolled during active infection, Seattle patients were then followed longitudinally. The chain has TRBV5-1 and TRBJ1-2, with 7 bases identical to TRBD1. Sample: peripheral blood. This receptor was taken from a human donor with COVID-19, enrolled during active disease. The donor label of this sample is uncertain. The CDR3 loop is CASSLSPGGNGYTF. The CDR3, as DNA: TGCGCCAGCAGCTTGAGTCCAGGGGGAAATGGCTACACCTTC.